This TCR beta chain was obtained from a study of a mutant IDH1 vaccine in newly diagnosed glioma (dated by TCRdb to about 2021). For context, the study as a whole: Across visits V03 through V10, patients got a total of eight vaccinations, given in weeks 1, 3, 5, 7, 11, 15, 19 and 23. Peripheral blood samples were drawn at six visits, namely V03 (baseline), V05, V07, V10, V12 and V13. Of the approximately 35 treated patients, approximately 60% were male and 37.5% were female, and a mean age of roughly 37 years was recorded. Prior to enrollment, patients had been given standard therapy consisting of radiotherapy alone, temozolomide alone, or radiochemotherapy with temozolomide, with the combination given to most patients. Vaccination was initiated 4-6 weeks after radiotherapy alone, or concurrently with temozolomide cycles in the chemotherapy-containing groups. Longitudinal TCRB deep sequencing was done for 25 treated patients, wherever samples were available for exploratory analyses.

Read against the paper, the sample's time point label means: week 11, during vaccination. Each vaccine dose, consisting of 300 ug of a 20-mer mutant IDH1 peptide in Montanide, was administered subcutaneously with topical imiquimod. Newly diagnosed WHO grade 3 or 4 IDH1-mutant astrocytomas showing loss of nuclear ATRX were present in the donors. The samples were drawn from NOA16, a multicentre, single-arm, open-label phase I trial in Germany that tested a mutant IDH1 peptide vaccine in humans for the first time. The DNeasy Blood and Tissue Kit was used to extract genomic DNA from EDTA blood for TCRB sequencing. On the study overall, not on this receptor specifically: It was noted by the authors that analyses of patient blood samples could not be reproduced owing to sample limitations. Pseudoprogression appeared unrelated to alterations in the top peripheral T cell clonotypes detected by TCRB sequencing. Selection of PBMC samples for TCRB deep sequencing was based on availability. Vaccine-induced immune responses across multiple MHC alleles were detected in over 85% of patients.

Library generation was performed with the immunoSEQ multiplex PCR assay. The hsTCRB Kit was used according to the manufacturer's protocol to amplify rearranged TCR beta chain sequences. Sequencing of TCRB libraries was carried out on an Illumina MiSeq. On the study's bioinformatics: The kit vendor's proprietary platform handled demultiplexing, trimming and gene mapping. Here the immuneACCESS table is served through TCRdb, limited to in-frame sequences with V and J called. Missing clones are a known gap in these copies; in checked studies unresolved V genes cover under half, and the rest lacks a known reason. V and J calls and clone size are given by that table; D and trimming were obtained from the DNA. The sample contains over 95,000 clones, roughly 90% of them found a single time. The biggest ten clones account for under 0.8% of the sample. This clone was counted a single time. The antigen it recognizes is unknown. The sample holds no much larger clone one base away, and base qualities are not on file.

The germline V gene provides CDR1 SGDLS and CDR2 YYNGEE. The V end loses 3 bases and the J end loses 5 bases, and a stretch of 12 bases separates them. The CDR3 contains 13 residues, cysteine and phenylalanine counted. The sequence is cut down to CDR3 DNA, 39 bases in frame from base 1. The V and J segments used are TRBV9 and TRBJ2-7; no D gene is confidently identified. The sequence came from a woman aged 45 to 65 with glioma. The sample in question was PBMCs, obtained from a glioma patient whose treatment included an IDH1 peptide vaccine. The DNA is TGTGCCAGCAGCGGCGTCCGCGATCACGAGCAGTACTTC. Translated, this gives CASSGVRDHEQYF.